This TCR beta chain was captured in a study of OX40 agonist ivuxolimab in advanced cancers. Study-wide context: Every 2 weeks, patients got intravenous ivuxolimab at one of six dose levels (0.01-10 mg/kg). The study's findings and limits: Relative to CD4+, CD8+ T cells held more expanded clones on average.

The CDR3 consists of 14 residues. Trimming took off 6 bases at V and 3 bases at J, with 15 bases between the two ends. Looked up from germline, CDR1 is LGHNA and CDR2 is YNFKEQ. Of note for this clone: Its antigen is unidentified.

Using immunoSEQ multiplex PCR, the repertoire was profiled, and TCRdb retains in-frame clones only, with some absent. This sample carries 55,000 to 70,000 clones, about 82% of them seen once, and the ten largest clones take approximately 10%. Sequencing was performed on CD4+ or CD8+ T cells sorted from blood, taken in a trial of the OX40 agonist ivuxolimab. This clonotype originated in an adult with an advanced solid tumor such as melanoma, head and neck, liver or kidney cancer. V gene TRBV4-2 combines with J gene TRBJ2-7; D is uncertain. In DNA, the CDR3 is TGTGCCAGCAGTCGGACGGAAAAAGTCTACGAGCAGTACTTC. Protein sequence: CASSRTEKVYEQYF.